Included here is one TCR beta chain sequence, with context. This clonotype appeared many times. Its antigen remains unidentified. Base qualities are not at hand, and no much larger clone is one base apart. Explained via the paper, the treatment or condition label denotes: live attenuated yellow fever vaccine strain. A standard Ficoll-Paque protocol was used to isolate PBMCs from peripheral blood. CD4 and CD8 T-cell fractions were isolated with Dynabeads CD4 and CD8 positive selection kits. RNA was extracted with TriZol from bulk PBMCs, CD4 and CD8 fractions, and dextramer-positive and dextramer-negative fractions. Synthesis of TCR cDNA relied on 5'RACE template switching, a step that introduced a universal primer site along with unique molecular identifiers. Priming of cDNA synthesis was performed from both the TCR alpha and TCR beta constant segments. Library amplification involved two PCR steps, and the second step added sample barcodes and sequencing adapters. Libraries were sequenced on Illumina HiSeq 2500 (2x100 bp) or NovaSeq (2x150 bp). In the source study's methods: Reads were demultiplexed and collapsed into UMI consensus sequences with MIGEC, and V(D)J alignment was performed with MiXCR. Vaccine-responding clonotypes were identified with edgeR using replicate PBMC samples, with FDR below 0.01 and a log2 fold change above 5 up to day 15 being required. CD4 or CD8 identity was assigned to each bulk clonotype according to whether the clonotype was present at higher abundance in the sequenced CD4 repertoire or the sequenced CD8 repertoire. TCRdb redid the processing of the public reads, applying fastp at Q25 and MiXCR, and retained in-frame beta chains. Entries that share a CDR3 protein sequence are merged under the most common genes and DNA. For this entry, the V and J calls and clone size follow TCRdb and not the study's own pipeline. The sample table lists roughly 50,000 distinct CDR3 sequences, 7% to 9% of them with a count of one. 25% to 35% of the sample belongs to the ten largest clones.

This sample was taken from a study of T cells after yellow fever vaccination (dated by TCRdb to about 2019). With respect to the entire study: The SMART-Seq v4 Ultra Low Input RNA kit was used to prepare libraries from fractions with low cell numbers. The cohort comprised two healthy male donors, one aged 18 to 30 and one aged 30 to 40 years. Bulk PBMC replicates and cell subsets were isolated from blood drawn at multiple timepoints before and after both primary and secondary immunization. To follow T-cell clones before and after both primary and booster YFV17D yellow fever vaccination, bulk TCR alpha and beta repertoires underwent longitudinal sequencing.

Its CDR3 holds 12 amino acids, cysteine through phenylalanine. Only the CDR3 DNA is retained, 36 bases long and in frame from the first base. V sheds 7 bases and J sheds 8 bases, leaving 14 bases between their ends. Reading the germline V gene gives CDR1 SQVTM and CDR2 ANQGSEA. General study outcomes and caveats: Only a couple of donors were included in the study, so the extent to which the findings can be generalized is limited. A small fraction of clonotypes appeared in both the CD4 and CD8 compartments, likely as a result of convergent recombination. After the booster, most clones that had expanded after primary vaccination were detected again (approximately 96% of CD4 and 88% of CD8), suggesting broad maintenance of memory. Because abundant contaminating clonotypes from the bulk population could be contained in FACS-sorted repertoires, computational filtering was required. The secondary T-cell response was weaker than the primary response but faster, peaking on day 5 instead of day 15.

This clonotype was sampled from a man younger than 30 who received the YFV17D yellow fever vaccine. The V gene is TRBV29-1 and the J gene is TRBJ1-4; TRBD1 could be the D gene, as 5 bases match. The sequenced sample was CD8+ T cells sorted from PBMCs, obtained less than 16 days after the first yellow fever vaccination. The CDR3 has the sequence CSAGHGGEKLFF. Here is the DNA: TGCAGCGCCGGCCACGGGGGAGAAAAACTGTTTTTT.